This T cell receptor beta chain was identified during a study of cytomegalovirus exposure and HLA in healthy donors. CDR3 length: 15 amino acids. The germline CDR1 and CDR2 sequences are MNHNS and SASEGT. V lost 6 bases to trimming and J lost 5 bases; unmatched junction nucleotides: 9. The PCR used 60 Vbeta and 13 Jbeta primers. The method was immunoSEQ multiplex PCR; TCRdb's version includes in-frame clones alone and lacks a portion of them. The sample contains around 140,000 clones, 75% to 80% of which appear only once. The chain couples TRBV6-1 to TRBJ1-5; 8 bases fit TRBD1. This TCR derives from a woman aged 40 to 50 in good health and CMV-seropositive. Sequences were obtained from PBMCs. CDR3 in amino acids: CASSYRDRSDQPQHF. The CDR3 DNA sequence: TGTGCCAGCAGCTACCGGGACAGGTCGGATCAGCCCCAGCATTTT.